Each of the 15 T cell receptor beta chains below was sequenced from the same sample in a study of blood T cells in healthy people across ages. A second about 6 to 12 cycle PCR used barcoded and J-beta primers. MiXCR, run by TCRdb on the 5' RACE reads, gives a single entry per CDR3 protein. The table has 1.5 million or so distinct CDR3 sequences, 40% to 50% seen once. The sample comprised blood. The origin of the receptors is a woman between 18 and 29 years old in good health.

The J gene is TRBJ1-5, the V gene TRBV28, with D uncertain. The germline CDR1 and CDR2 sequences are MDHEN and SYDVKM. V was trimmed by 2 bases and J by 2 bases, leaving 7 bases between them. This CDR3 has 14 residues. As DNA, the CDR3 is TGTGCCAGCAGTTTACTCGCAGGCAATCAGCCCCAGCATTTT. Its protein is CASSLLAGNQPQHF.

This rearrangement joins TRBV7-9 to TRBJ2-3, with 11 bases lining up with TRBD2. The CDR3 runs to 16 residues. V lost 5 bases, J lost 5 bases, and 9 bases stayed unmatched. Germline-derived CDR1 and CDR2 are SEHNR and FQNEAQ (reference sequence). Here the CDR3 reads CASSPEGLAGGDTQYF. The CDR3 DNA follows: TGTGCCAGCAGCCCCGAGGGGCTAGCGGGAGGAGATACGCAGTATTTT.

The chain couples TRBV20-1 to TRBJ1-5; maybe TRBD1 (6 bases). Germline CDR1 is DFQATT and CDR2 is SNEGSKA (reference sequence). The CDR3 is 15 amino acids. V lost 5 bases to trimming and J lost 0 bases, with 14 bases between them. The CDR3 bases are TGCAGTGCTCCACAGGGACAACTTAGCAATCAGCCCCAGCATTTT. This encodes CSAPQGQLSNQPQHF.

Written as DNA, the CDR3 is TGTGCCAGCAGCACTCGACCTTCACTAGCGGGAATCGCAGATACGCAGTATTTT. Translated, it gives CASSTRPSLAGIADTQYF. The chain uses TRBV21-1 and TRBJ2-3; TRBD2 reflects the table's D call only, with no check against the DNA. TRBV21-1 is labeled a pseudogene. This CDR3 spans 18 amino acids.

The chain carries TRBV5-1 and TRBJ2-1; the D is unclear. The CDR3 is 13 amino acids. Germline V gives CDR1 SGHRS, CDR2 YFSETQ. V was clipped by 5 bases and J by 5 bases, with 11 bases between them. CDR3 nucleotides: TGCGCCAGCAGTGGTGAAAATGACAATGAGCAGTTCTTC. It specifies CASSGENDNEQFF. The variable domain in full, completed from reference TRBV5-1 and TRBJ2-1, reads KAGVTQTPRYLIKTRGQQVTLSCSPISGHRSVSWYQQTPGQGLQFLFEYFSETQRNKGNFPGRFSGRQFSNSRSEMNVSTLELGDSALYLCASSGENDNEQFFGPGTRLTVL.

The chain employs TRBV27 and TRBJ1-2; D uncertain. V lost 4 bases to trimming and J lost 0 bases, with 12 bases between them. CDR3 length: 15 residues. The V gene's germline CDR1 is MNHEY and CDR2 SMNVEV (reference sequence). CDR3 nucleotide sequence: TGTGCCAGCAGTTGGAGCGGAACATCTAACTATGGCTACACCTTC. Translated, it gives CASSWSGTSNYGYTF.

About this clonotype itself: A read error is possible here, since a much larger clone lies one base away. V is TRBV3-1 and J is TRBJ2-7, with D possibly matching TRBD2 (6 bases). Deletions cut 4 bases from V and 0 bases from J, with 10 bases between. The CDR3 runs 14 residues. Germline CDR1 is LGHDT and CDR2 is YNNKEL (reference sequence). The CDR3 sequence: CASSRDWSSYEQYF. CDR3 nucleotide sequence: TGTGCCAGCAGCCGGGACTGGAGCTCCTACGAGCAGTACTTC.

This clonotype has only a few counts. V usage is TRBV12-3 or TRBV12-4 and J usage is TRBJ2-7; 8 nucleotides line up with TRBD1. This CDR3 contains 14 residues. J gave up 7 bases and V 3 bases, and 8 bases lay outside the gene matches. CDR3 amino acids: CASSLGRGLREQYF. In DNA, the CDR3 is TGTGCCAGCAGTTTGGGCAGGGGGCTAAGGGAGCAGTACTTC.

The rearrangement links TRBV29-1 to TRBJ2-5; D not resolved. This CDR3 region has 16 residues. V gave up 7 bases and J gave up 0 bases, with 21 bases separating them. The germline V gene has CDR1 SQVTM and CDR2 ANQGSEA. The CDR3 here is CSAVPSGGRYQETQYF. The CDR3 DNA reads as TGCAGCGCTGTCCCCTCGGGCGGAAGGTACCAAGAGACCCAGTACTTC.

The rearrangement joins TRBV7-9 to TRBJ2-2, with unresolved D. Looked up from germline, CDR1 is SEHNR and CDR2 is FQNEAQ (reference sequence). Trimming took 2 bases from V and 1 from J, leaving 11 bases between them. The CDR3 is 16 residues long. The CDR3 DNA reads as TGTGCCAGCAGCTTATCCGGAAAGGGGAACACCGGGGAGCTGTTTTTT. Amino acid sequence: CASSLSGKGNTGELFF.

A few counts support this clonotype. V gene TRBV4-1 combines with J gene TRBJ1-1, with TRBD1 matching 7 bases. J gave up 2 bases and V 2 bases, and 5 bases lay outside the gene matches. Germline V gene lookup returns CDR1 MGHRA and CDR2 YSYEKL. The CDR3 runs to 15 residues. CDR3 coding DNA: TGCGCCAGCAGCCAACTTGACAGGGTCAACACTGAAGCTTTCTTT. Residues: CASSQLDRVNTEAFF.

V is TRBV7-9 and J is TRBJ1-6, with TRBD1 as a possible D gene (6 bases). The CDR3 has 14 residues. V lost 5 bases, J lost 9 bases, and 14 bases lay in between. Germline loops: CDR1 SEHNR, CDR2 FQNEAQ (reference sequence). The DNA for the CDR3 is TGTGCCAGCAGCCCTGGGGGGCTAAGTTCACCCCTCCACTTT. It encodes CASSPGGLSSPLHF.

The rearrangement uses TRBV20-1 and TRBJ2-4; TRBD1 or TRBD2 may be the D gene (5 bases each). The CDR3 covers 11 residues. Germline V gene data show CDR1 as DFQATT and CDR2 as SNEGSKA (reference sequence). Trimming took 7 bases from V and 15 from J, leaving 19 bases between them. CDR3 amino acids: CSGREVEGPYF. The CDR3, as DNA: TGCAGTGGGAGAGAGGTCGAGGGACCGTACTTC.

As for this clonotype: Germline and junction disagree at one end, which may indicate a read error. V usage is TRBV27 and J usage is TRBJ2-1; tentative D call: TRBD2 (5 bases). This CDR3 has 15 amino acids. From germline, CDR1 is MNHEY and CDR2 SMNVEV (reference sequence). The CDR3 loop reads CTSSPTTVGYNEQFF. The CDR3 nucleotides are TGTACCAGCAGTCCGACTACTGTTGGGTACAATGAGCAGTTCTTC.

This clonotype was recorded only once. The chain links TRBV24-1 to TRBJ1-4, with D possibly being TRBD1 (5 bases). Trimming pared 4 bases from V and 7 bases from J, leaving 15 bases between. This CDR3 comprises 15 residues. Germline V gene lookup returns CDR1 KGHDR and CDR2 SFDVKD. CDR3 sequence reads: CATSDRTPGGEKLFF. For the CDR3, the DNA is TGTGCCACCAGTGACAGGACACCGGGAGGTGAAAAACTGTTTTTT.